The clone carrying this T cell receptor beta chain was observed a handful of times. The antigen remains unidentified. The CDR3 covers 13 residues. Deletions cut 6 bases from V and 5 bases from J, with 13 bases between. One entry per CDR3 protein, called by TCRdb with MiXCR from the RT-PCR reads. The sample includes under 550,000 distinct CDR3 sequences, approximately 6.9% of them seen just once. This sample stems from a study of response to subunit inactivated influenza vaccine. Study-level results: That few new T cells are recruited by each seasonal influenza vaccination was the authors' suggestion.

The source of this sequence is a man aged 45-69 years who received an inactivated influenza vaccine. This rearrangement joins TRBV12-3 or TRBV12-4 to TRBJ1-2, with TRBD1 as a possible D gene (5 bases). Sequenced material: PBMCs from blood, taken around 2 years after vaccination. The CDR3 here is CASRIGTDYGYTF. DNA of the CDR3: TGTGCCAGCAGGATCGGGACTGATTATGGCTACACCTTC.